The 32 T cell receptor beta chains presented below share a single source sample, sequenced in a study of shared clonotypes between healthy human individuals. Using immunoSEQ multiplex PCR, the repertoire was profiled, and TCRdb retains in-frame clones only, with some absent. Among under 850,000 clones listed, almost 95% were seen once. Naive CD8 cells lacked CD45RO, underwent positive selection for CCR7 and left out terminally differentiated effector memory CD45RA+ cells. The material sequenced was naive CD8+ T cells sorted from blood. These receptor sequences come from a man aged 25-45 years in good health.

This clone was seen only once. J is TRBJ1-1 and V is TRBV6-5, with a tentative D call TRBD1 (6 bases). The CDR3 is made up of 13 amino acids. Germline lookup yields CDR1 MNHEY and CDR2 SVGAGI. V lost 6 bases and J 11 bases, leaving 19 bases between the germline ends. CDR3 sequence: CASSRNRVDPAFF. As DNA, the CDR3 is TGTGCCAGCAGCCGCAACAGGGTAGATCCCGCTTTCTTT.

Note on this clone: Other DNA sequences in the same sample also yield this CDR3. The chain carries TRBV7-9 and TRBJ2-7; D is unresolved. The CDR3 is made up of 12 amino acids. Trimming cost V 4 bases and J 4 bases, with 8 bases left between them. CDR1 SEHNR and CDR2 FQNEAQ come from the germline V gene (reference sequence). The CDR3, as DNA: TGTGCCAGCAGCTCCCGTCCTTACGAGCAGTACTTC. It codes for CASSSRPYEQYF.

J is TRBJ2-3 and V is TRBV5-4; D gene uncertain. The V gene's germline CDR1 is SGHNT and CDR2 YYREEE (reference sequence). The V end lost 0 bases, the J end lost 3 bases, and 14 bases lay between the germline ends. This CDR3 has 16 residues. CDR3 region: CASSLVAERPTDTQYF. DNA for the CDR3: TGTGCCAGCAGCTTGGTGGCCGAACGCCCGACAGATACGCAGTATTTT.

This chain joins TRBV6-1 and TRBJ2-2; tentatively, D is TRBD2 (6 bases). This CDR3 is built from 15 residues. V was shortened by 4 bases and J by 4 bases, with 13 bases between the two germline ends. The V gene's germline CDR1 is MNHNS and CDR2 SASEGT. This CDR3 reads CASSGLEGLTGELFF. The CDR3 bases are TGTGCCAGCAGTGGACTAGAAGGGCTCACCGGGGAGCTGTTTTTT.

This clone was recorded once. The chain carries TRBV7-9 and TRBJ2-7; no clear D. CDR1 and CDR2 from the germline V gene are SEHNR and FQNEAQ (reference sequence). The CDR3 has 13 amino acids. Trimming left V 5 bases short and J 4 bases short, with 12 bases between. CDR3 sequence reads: CASSVERNYEQYF. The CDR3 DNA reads TGTGCCAGCAGCGTCGAACGAAATTACGAGCAGTACTTC.

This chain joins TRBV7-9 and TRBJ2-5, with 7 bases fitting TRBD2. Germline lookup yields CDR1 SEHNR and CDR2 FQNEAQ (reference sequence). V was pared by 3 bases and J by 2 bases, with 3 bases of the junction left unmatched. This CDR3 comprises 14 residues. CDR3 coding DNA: TGTGCCAGCAGCTTGGCGGGAGATCAAGAGACCCAGTACTTC. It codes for CASSLAGDQETQYF. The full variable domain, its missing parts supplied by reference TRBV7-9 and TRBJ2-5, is DTGVSQNPRHKITKRGQNVTFRCDPISEHNRLYWYRQTLGQGPEFLTYFQNEAQLEKSRLLSDRFSAERPKGSFSTLEIQRTEQGDSAMYLCASSLAGDQETQYFGPGTRLLVL.

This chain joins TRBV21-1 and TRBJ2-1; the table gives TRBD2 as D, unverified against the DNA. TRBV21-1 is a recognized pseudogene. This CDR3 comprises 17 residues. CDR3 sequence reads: CASSKGTSGTRGNEQFF. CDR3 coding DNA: TGTGCCAGCAGCAAAGGGACTAGCGGGACCAGGGGCAATGAGCAGTTCTTC.

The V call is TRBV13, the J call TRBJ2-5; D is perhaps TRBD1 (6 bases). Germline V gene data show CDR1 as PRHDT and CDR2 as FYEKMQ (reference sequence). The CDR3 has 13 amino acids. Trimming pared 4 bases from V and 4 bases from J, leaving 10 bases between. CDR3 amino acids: CASSSQGIETQYF. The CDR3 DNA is TGTGCCAGCAGCTCTCAGGGGATAGAGACCCAGTACTTC.

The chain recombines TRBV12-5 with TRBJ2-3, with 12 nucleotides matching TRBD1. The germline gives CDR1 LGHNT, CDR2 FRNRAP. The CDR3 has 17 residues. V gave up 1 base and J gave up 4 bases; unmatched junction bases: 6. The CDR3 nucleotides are TGTGCTAGTGGTTTGGCACTCCGGGACAGGGGGCCAGATACGCAGTATTTT. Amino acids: CASGLALRDRGPDTQYF.

CDR3 sequence reads: CASSFDETQYF. CDR3 nucleotides: TGTGCCAGCAGCTTTGATGAGACCCAGTACTTC. This chain connects TRBV7-9 to TRBJ2-5; D ambiguous. The germline CDR1 and CDR2 sequences are SEHNR and FQNEAQ (reference sequence). The V end lost 3 bases, the J end lost 5 bases, and 4 bases lay between the germline ends. This CDR3 is built from 11 residues.

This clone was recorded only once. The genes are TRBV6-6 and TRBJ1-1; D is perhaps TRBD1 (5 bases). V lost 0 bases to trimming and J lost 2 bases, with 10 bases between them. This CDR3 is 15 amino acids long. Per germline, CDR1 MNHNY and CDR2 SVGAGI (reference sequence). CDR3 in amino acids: CASSYSTGANTEAFF. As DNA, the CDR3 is TGTGCCAGCAGTTACTCGACCGGGGCCAACACTGAAGCTTTCTTT.

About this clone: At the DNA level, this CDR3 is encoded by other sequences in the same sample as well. CDR3 coding DNA: TGCGCCAGCAGCTTGGGGACAGGTGCGTACGAGCAGTACTTC. Protein: CASSLGTGAYEQYF. The chain uses TRBV5-1 and TRBJ2-7, with TRBD1 matching 7 bases. The CDR3 is 14 amino acids. V lost 0 bases to trimming and J lost 4 bases; unmatched junction nucleotides: 4. Germline CDR1 reads SGHRS; CDR2 reads YFSETQ. Using reference TRBV5-1 and TRBJ2-7 for the parts outside the CDR3, the full variable domain is KAGVTQTPRYLIKTRGQQVTLSCSPISGHRSVSWYQQTPGQGLQFLFEYFSETQRNKGNFPGRFSGRQFSNSRSEMNVSTLELGDSALYLCASSLGTGAYEQYFGPGTRLTVT.

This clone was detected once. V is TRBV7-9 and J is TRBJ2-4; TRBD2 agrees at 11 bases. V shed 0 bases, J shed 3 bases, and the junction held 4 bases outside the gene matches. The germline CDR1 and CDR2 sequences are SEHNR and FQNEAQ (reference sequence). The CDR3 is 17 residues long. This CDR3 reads CASSLAGLAAFKNIQYF. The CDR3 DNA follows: TGTGCCAGCAGCTTAGCGGGACTAGCGGCCTTCAAAAACATTCAGTACTTC. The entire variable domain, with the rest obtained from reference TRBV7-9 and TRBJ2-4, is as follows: DTGVSQNPRHKITKRGQNVTFRCDPISEHNRLYWYRQTLGQGPEFLTYFQNEAQLEKSRLLSDRFSAERPKGSFSTLEIQRTEQGDSAMYLCASSLAGLAAFKNIQYFGAGTRLSVL.

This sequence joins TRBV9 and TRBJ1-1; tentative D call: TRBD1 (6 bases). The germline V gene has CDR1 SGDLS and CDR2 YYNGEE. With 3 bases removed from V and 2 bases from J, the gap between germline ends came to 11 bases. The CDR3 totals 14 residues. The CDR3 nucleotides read TGTGCCAGCAGCGACAGGGAGGGCAACACTGAAGCTTTCTTT. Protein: CASSDREGNTEAFF.

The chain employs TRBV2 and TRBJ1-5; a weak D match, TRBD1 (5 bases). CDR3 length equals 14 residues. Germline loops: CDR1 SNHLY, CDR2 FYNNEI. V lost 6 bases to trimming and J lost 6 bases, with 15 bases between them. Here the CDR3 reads CASRGPGISQPQHF. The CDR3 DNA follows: TGTGCCAGCAGAGGGCCAGGGATTAGTCAGCCCCAGCATTTT.

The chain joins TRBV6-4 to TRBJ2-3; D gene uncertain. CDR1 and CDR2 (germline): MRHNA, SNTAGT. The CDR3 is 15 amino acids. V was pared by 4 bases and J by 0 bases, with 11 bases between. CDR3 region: CASSAQIASTDTQYF. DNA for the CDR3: TGTGCCAGCAGTGCCCAGATTGCAAGCACAGATACGCAGTATTTT.

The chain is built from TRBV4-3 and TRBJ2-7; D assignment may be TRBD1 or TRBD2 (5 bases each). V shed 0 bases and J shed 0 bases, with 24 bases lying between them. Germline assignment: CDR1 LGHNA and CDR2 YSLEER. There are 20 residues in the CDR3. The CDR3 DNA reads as TGCGCCAGCAGCCAAGATCGGATAGAGGGGATGGCTGGAAACTCCTACGAGCAGTACTTC. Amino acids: CASSQDRIEGMAGNSYEQYF.

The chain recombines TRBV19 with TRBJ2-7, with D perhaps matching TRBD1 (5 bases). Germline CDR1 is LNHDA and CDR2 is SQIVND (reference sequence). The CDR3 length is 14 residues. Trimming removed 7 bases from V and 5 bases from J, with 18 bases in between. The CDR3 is CASTASLWGDEQYF. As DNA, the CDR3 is TGTGCCAGTACCGCTTCTTTGTGGGGCGACGAGCAGTACTTC.

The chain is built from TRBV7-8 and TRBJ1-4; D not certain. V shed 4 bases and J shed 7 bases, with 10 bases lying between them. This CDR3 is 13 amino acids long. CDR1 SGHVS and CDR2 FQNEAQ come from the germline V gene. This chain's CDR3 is CASSSGGVEKLFF. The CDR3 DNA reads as TGTGCCAGCAGCTCCGGTGGGGTTGAAAAACTGTTTTTT.

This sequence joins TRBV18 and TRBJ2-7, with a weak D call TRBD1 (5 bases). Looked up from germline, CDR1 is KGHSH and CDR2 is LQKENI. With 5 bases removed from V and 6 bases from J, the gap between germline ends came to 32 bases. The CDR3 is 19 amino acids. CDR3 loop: CASSTGESLIGPAGGEQYF. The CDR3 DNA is TGTGCCAGCTCAACAGGAGAAAGTCTAATCGGACCCGCCGGTGGCGAGCAGTACTTC.

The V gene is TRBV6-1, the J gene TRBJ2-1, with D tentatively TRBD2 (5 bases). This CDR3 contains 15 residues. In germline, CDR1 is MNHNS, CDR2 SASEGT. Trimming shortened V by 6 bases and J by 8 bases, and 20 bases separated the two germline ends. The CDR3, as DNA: TGTGCCAGCAGGCCCCCGACTAAACATTACGATGAGCAGTTCTTC. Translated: CASRPPTKHYDEQFF.

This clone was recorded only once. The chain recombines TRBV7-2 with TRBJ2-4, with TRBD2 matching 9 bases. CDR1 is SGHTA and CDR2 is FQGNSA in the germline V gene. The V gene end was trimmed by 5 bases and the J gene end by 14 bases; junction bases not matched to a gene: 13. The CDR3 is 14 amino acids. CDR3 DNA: TGTGCCAGCAGCGCGGGGACTAGCCCCCACCCCAAGTACTTC. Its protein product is CASSAGTSPHPKYF.

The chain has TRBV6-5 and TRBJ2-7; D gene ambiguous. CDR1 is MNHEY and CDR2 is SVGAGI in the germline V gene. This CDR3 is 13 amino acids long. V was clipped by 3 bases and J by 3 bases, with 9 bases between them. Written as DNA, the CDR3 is TGTGCCAGCAGTTATGGCAGCCACTACGAGCAGTACTTC. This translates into CASSYGSHYEQYF.

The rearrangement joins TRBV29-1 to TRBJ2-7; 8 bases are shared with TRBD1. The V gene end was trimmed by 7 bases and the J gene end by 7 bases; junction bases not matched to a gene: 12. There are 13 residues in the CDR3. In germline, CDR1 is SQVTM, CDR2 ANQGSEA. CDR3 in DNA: TGCAGCGCCGAGGGCGGACAGGGTGGGGAGCAGTACTTC. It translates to CSAEGGQGGEQYF.

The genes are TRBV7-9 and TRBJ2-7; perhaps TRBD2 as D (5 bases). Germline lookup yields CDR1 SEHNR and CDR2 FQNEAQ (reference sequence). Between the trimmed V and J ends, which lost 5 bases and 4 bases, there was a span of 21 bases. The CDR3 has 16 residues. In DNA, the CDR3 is TGTGCCAGCAGCCCCCGGGGTGACTCCGGCCCTTACGAGCAGTACTTC. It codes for CASSPRGDSGPYEQYF.

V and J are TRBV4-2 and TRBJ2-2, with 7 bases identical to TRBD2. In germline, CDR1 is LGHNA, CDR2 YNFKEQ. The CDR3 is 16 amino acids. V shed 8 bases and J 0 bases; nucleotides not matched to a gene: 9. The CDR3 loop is CASDQTSEPNTGELFF. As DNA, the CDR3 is TGTGCCAGCGACCAAACTAGCGAACCGAACACCGGGGAGCTGTTTTTT.

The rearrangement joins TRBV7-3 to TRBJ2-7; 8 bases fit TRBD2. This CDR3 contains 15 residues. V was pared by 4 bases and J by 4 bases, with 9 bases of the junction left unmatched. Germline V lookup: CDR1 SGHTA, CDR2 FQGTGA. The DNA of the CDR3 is TGTGCCAGCAGCTCGTTTCCGGGACTAGGGTACGAGCAGTACTTC. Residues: CASSSFPGLGYEQYF.

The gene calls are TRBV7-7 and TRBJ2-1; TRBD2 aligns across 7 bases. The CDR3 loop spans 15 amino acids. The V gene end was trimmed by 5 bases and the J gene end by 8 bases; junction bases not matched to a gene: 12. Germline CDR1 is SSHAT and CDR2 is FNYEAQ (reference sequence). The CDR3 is CASSPGLGEGYEQFF. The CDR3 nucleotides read TGTGCCAGCAGCCCCGGACTAGGGGAAGGGTATGAGCAGTTCTTC.

CDR3 nucleotides: TGTGCCAGGTCCTTGGACACTGAAGCTTTCTTT. Protein sequence: CARSLDTEAFF. The chain joins TRBV11-3 to TRBJ1-1, with D hard to call. CDR1 SGHNT and CDR2 YENEEA come from the germline V gene. The CDR3 totals 11 residues. V lost 9 bases and J 3 bases, leaving 8 bases between the germline ends.

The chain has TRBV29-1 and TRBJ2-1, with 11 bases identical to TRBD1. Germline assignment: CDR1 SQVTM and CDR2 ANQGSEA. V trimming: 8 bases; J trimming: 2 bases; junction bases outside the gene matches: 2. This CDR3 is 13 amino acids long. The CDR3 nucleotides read TGCAGCTCGGGACAGGGGGCCTACAATGAGCAGTTCTTC. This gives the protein CSSGQGAYNEQFF.

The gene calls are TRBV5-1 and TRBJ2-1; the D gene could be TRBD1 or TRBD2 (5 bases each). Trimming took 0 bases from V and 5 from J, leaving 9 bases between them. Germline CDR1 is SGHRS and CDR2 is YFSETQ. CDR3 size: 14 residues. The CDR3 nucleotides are TGCGCCAGCAGCTTGGGGCAGGGAGACAATGAGCAGTTCTTC. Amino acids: CASSLGQGDNEQFF.

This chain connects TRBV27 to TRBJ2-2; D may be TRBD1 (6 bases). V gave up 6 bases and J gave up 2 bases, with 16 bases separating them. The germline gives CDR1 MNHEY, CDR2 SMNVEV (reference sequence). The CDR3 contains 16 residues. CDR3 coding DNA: TGTGCCAGCAGAGACCGGGACATAAAAAACACCGGGGAGCTGTTTTTT. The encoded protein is CASRDRDIKNTGELFF.